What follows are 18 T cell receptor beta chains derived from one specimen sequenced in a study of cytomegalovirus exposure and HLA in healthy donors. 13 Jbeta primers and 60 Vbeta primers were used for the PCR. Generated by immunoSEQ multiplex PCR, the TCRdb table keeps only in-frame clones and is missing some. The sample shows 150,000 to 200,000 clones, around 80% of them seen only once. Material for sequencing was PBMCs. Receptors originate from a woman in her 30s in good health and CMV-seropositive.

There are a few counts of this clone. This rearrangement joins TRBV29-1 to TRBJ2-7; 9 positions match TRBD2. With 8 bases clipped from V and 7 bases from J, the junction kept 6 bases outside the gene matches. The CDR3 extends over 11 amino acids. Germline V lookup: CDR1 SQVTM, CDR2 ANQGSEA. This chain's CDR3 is CSQREAGEQYF. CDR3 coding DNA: TGCAGCCAGCGGGAGGCCGGGGAGCAGTACTTC.

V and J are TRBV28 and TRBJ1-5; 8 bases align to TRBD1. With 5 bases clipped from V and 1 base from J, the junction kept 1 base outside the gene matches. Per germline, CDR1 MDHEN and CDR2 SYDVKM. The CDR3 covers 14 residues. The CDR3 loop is CASSNRGSNQPQHF. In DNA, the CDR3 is TGTGCCAGCAGTAACAGGGGGAGCAATCAGCCCCAGCATTTT.

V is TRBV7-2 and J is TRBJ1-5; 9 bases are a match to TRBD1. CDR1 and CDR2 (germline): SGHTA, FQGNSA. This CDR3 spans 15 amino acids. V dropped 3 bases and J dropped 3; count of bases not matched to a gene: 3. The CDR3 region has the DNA TGTGCCAGCAGCTTGACAGGGGGTGACAATCAGCCCCAGCATTTT. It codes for CASSLTGGDNQPQHF.

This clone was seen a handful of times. CDR3 in DNA: TGTGCCATCACACAGAACAGGGGCAATGAGCAGTTCTTC. It yields the protein CAITQNRGNEQFF. V is TRBV10-3 and J is TRBJ2-1; 7 nucleotides align to TRBD1. This CDR3 has 13 amino acids. The ends lost 7 bases at V and 6 bases at J; junction bases unmatched: 6. Germline V lookup: CDR1 ENHRY, CDR2 SYGVKD.

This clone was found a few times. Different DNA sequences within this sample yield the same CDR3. CDR3 in amino acids: CALLSSNYGYTF. CDR3 nucleotides: TGTGCCTTACTAAGTTCAAACTATGGCTACACCTTC. The rearrangement links TRBV30 to TRBJ1-2, with D uncertain. Germline V gives CDR1 GTSNPN, CDR2 SVGIG (reference sequence). The ends were cut back, 7 bases at V and 2 bases at J, with 11 bases in the middle. This CDR3 spans 12 amino acids. Together with reference TRBV30 and TRBJ1-2, the CDR3 gives the full variable domain: SQTIHQWPATLVQPVGSPLSLECTVEGTSNPNLYWYRQAAGRGLQLLFYSVGIGQISSEVPQNLSASRPQDRQFILSSKKLLLSDSGFYLCALLSSNYGYTFGSGTRLTVV.

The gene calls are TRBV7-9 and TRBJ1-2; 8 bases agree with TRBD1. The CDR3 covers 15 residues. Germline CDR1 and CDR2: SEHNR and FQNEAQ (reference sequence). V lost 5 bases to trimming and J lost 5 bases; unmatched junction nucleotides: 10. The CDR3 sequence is CASSLTGTGQYGYTF. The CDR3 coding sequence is TGTGCCAGCAGCCTCACCGGGACAGGACAATATGGCTACACCTTC.

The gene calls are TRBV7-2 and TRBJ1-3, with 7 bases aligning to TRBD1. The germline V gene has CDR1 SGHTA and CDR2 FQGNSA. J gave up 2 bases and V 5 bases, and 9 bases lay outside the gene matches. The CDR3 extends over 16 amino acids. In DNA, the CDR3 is TGTGCCAGCAGCCTCCAGGGACAGAGGACTGGAAACACCATATATTTT. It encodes CASSLQGQRTGNTIYF.

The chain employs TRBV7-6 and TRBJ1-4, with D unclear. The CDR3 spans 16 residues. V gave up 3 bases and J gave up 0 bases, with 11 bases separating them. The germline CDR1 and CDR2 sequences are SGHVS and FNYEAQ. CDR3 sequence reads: CASSFSSGATNEKLFF. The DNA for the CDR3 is TGTGCCAGCAGCTTTAGTTCTGGAGCAACTAATGAAAAACTGTTTTTT. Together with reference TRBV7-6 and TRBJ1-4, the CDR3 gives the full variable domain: GAGVSQSPRYKVTKRGQDVALRCDPISGHVSLYWYRQALGQGPEFLTYFNYEAQQDKSGLPNDRFSAERPEGSISTLTIQRTEQRDSAMYRCASSFSSGATNEKLFFGSGTQLSVL.

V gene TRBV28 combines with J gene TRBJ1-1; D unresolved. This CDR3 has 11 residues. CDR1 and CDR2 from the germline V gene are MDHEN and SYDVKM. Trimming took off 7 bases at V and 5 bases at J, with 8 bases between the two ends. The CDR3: CASTSWTEAFF. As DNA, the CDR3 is TGTGCCAGCACCAGTTGGACTGAAGCTTTCTTT.

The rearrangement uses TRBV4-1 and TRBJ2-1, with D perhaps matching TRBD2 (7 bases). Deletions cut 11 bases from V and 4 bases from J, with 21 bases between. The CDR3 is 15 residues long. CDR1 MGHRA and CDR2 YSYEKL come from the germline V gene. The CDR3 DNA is TGCGCCGGAGGGGGGGTCGAGGACTGTTACAATGAGCAGTTCTTC. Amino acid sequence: CAGGGVEDCYNEQFF.

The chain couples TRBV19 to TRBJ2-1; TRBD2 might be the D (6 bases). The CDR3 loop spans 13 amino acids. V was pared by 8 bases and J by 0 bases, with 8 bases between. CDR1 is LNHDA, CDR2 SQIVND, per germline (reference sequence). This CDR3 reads CASSGGSYNEQFF. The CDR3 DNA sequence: TGTGCCAGTTCCGGGGGCTCCTACAATGAGCAGTTCTTC.

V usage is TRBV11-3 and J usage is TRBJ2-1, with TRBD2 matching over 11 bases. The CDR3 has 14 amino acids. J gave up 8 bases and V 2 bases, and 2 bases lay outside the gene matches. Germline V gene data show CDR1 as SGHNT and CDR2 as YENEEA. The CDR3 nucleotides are TGTGCCAGCAGCTTAATAGCGGGGGGGTATGAGCAGTTCTTC. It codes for CASSLIAGGYEQFF.

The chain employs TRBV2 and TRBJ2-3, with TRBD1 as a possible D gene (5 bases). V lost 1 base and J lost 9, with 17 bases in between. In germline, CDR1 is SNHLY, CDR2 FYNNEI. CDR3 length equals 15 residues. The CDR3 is CASSEGGWGLGTQYF. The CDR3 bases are TGTGCCAGCAGTGAAGGTGGGTGGGGCCTCGGGACGCAGTATTTT.

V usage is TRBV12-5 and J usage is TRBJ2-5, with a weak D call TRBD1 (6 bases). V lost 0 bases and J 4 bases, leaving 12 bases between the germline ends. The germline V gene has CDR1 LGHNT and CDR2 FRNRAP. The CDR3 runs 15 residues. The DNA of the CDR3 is TGTGCTAGTGGTTTGGTACAGGGTGGAGTAGAGACCCAGTACTTC. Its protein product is CASGLVQGGVETQYF.

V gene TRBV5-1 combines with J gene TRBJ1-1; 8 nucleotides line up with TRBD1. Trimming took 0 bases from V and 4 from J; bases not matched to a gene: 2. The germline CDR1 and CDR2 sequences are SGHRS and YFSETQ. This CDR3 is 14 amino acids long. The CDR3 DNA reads TGCGCCAGCAGCTTGGGGACAGGGCCCACTGAAGCTTTCTTT. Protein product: CASSLGTGPTEAFF.

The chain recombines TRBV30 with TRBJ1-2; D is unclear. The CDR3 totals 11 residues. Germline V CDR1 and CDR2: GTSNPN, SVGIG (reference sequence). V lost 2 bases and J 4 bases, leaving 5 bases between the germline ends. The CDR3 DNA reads TGTGCCTGGAGTATCGGCTATGGCTACACCTTC. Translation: CAWSIGYGYTF.

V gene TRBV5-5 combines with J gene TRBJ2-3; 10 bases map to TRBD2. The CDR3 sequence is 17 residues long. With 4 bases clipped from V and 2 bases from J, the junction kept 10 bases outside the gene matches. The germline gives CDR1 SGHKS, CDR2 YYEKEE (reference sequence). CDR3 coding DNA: TGTGCCAGCAGCCCACGGGGTAGCGGGAGGTCCACAGATACGCAGTATTTT. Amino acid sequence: CASSPRGSGRSTDTQYF.

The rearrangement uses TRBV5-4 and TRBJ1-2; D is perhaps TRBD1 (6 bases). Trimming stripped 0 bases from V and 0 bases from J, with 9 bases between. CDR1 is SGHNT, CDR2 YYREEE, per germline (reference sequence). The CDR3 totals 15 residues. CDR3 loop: CASSLGGQTNYGYTF. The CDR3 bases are TGTGCCAGCAGCTTGGGGGGACAAACTAACTATGGCTACACCTTC.